The T cell receptor (beta chain) under discussion was sequenced for a study of technical replicates of blood from a handful of donors. Trimming took 5 bases from V and 4 from J, leaving 19 bases between them. The CDR3 runs 16 residues. Germline CDR1 reads LNHNV; CDR2 reads YYDKDF (reference sequence). Assay: immunoSEQ multiplex PCR; the TCRdb copy retains only in-frame clones and omits some. The table records approximately 87,000 clones, 85% to 95% of them present only once. This clonotype was sampled from a human donor in good health. The gene calls are TRBV15 and TRBJ2-3; TRBD2 is a possible D gene (7 bases). Sequencing was performed on T cells isolated from PBMCs. CDR3 nucleotide sequence: TGTGCCACCAGCGAACAACGGGGGGCCGGGTCAGATACGCAGTATTTT. Protein sequence: CATSEQRGAGSDTQYF. The full variable domain, with the rest looked up from reference TRBV15 and TRBJ2-3, is DAMVIQNPRYQVTQFGKPVTLSCSQTLNHNVMYWYQQKSSQAPKLLFHYYDKDFNNEADTPDNFQSRRPNTSFCFLDIRSPGLGDTAMYLCATSEQRGAGSDTQYFGPGTRLTVL.